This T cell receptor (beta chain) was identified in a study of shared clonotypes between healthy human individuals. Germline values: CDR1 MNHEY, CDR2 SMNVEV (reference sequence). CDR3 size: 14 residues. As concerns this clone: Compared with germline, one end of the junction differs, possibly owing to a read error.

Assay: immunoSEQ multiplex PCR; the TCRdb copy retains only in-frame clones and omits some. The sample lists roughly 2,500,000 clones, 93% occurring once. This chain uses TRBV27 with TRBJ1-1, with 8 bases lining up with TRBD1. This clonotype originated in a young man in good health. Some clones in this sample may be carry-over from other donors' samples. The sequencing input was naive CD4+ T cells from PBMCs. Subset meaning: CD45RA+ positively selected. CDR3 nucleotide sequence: TGTGCCAGCAGTTTCCAGGGGGCGAACTCTGAAGCTTTCTTT. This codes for CASSFQGANSEAFF.